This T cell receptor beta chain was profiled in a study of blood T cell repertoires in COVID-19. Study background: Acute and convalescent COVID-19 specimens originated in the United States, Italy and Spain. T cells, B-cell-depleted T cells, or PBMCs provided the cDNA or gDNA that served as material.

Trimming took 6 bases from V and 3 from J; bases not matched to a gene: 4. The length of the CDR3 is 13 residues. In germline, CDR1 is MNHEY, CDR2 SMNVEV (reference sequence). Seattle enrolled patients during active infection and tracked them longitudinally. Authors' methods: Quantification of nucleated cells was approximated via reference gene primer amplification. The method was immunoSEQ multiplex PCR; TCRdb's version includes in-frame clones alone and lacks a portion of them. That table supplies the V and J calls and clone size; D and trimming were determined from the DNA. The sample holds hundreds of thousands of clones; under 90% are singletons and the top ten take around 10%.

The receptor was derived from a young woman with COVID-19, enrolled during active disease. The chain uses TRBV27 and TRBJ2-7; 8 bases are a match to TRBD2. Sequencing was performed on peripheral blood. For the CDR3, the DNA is TGTGCCAGCAGGGGGACTAGTCGCTACGAGCAGTACTTC. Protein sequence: CASRGTSRYEQYF.